One and the same sample provided the 22 T cell receptor beta chains below, sequenced in a study of cytomegalovirus exposure and HLA in healthy donors. Amplification used 60 Vbeta primers and 13 Jbeta primers. Produced via immunoSEQ multiplex PCR; TCRdb's table is partial and in-frame only. The sample has about 190,000 clones, approximately 84% seen once. The sample taken for sequencing was PBMCs. All receptors come from a man aged 50 or older in good health and CMV-seronegative.

CDR3 protein: CASRITGTGGDSYEQYF. Here the CDR3 DNA reads TGTGCCAGTAGAATAACCGGGACAGGAGGGGATTCCTACGAGCAGTACTTC. The gene calls are TRBV19 and TRBJ2-7, with 8 bases lining up with TRBD1. The CDR3 covers 17 residues. CDR1 LNHDA and CDR2 SQIVND come from the germline V gene (reference sequence). V lost 6 bases and J lost 1; bases outside the gene matches: 14.

The J gene is TRBJ1-2, the V gene TRBV11-2, with TRBD1 matching over 7 bases. Germline assignment: CDR1 SGHAT and CDR2 FQNNGV. The V and J ends lost 3 bases and 2 bases, in that order; junction bases with no gene match: 3. This CDR3 contains 14 residues. CDR3 residues: CASSLVTGNYGYTF. Here the CDR3 DNA reads TGTGCCAGCAGCTTGGTGACAGGGAACTATGGCTACACCTTC.

This chain uses TRBV7-9 with TRBJ1-2; possibly TRBD1 for D (6 bases). The CDR3 is 13 amino acids. The germline CDR1 and CDR2 sequences are SEHNR and FQNEAQ (reference sequence). Trimming stripped 3 bases from V and 6 bases from J, with 11 bases between. Written as DNA, the CDR3 is TGTGCCAGCAGCTTCCTACAGGGAAATGGCTACACCTTC. It translates to CASSFLQGNGYTF. Full variable domain (missing parts from reference TRBV7-9 and TRBJ1-2): DTGVSQNPRHKITKRGQNVTFRCDPISEHNRLYWYRQTLGQGPEFLTYFQNEAQLEKSRLLSDRFSAERPKGSFSTLEIQRTEQGDSAMYLCASSFLQGNGYTFGSGTRLTVV.

The rearrangement uses TRBV4-2 and TRBJ2-4; D ambiguous. Germline V gene sequence: CDR1 LGHNA, CDR2 YNFKEQ. Trimming took 0 bases from V and 4 from J, leaving 13 bases between them. This CDR3 region has 16 residues. The CDR3 DNA sequence: TGTGCCAGCAGCCAAGAGTCTTACTATGGAAAAAACATTCAGTACTTC. Protein: CASSQESYYGKNIQYF.

This clone has only a few counts. The chain links TRBV4-1 to TRBJ2-1, with D hard to call. The CDR3 extends over 12 amino acids. V gave up 4 bases and J gave up 5 bases, with 6 bases separating them. Germline V gene sequence: CDR1 MGHRA, CDR2 YSYEKL. The CDR3 loop reads CASSPTNNEQFF. In nucleotides, the CDR3 is TGCGCCAGCAGCCCTACCAACAATGAGCAGTTCTTC.

The V and J genes are TRBV10-3 and TRBJ2-7; 15 bases map to TRBD2. From germline, CDR1 is ENHRY and CDR2 SYGVKD. The V segment lost 7 bases and the J segment 2 bases; nucleotides outside the gene matches: 15. CDR3 length: 19 amino acids. The CDR3 DNA follows: TGTGCCATCATGTCTGGGCTAGGACTAGCGGGGGGGCCGACCTACGAGCAGTACTTC. Its translation: CAIMSGLGLAGGPTYEQYF.

The V call is TRBV5-4, the J call TRBJ1-1; D gene uncertain. The V and J ends lost 2 bases and 8 bases respectively, with 19 bases between them. Germline V gives CDR1 SGHNT, CDR2 YYREEE (reference sequence). The CDR3 extends over 15 amino acids. The CDR3 loop is CASSLRDSSKTEAFF. Here the CDR3 DNA reads TGTGCCAGCAGCTTAAGAGACTCCTCGAAAACCGAAGCTTTCTTT.

The chain employs TRBV18 and TRBJ1-4; a possible D gene is TRBD1 (5 bases). In germline, CDR1 is KGHSH, CDR2 LQKENI. The CDR3 is made up of 17 amino acids. The V end lost 3 bases, the J end lost 7 bases, and 21 bases lay between the germline ends. The CDR3 spells CASSPFFQGVVSEKLFF. The CDR3 coding sequence is TGTGCCAGCTCACCCTTTTTCCAAGGGGTAGTGAGTGAAAAACTGTTTTTT.

This chain uses TRBV30 with TRBJ1-6, with D possibly TRBD1 on 5 matching bases. The V end lost 4 bases, the J end lost 8 bases, and 12 bases lay between the germline ends. CDR3 size: 13 residues. Per germline, CDR1 GTSNPN and CDR2 SVGIG (reference sequence). This chain's CDR3 is CAWNWGLDSPLHF. The DNA for the CDR3 is TGTGCCTGGAATTGGGGACTCGATTCACCCCTCCACTTT.

The chain joins TRBV27 to TRBJ2-7, with D uncertain. Per the germline V gene, CDR1 is MNHEY and CDR2 is SMNVEV (reference sequence). The V and J ends lost 6 bases and 0 bases respectively, with 15 bases between them. The CDR3 extends over 15 amino acids. DNA for the CDR3: TGTGCCAGCAGGGTATTGGCCGGCGGCTCCTACGAGCAGTACTTC. Translated, it gives CASRVLAGGSYEQYF.

The rearrangement links TRBV9 to TRBJ2-1; perhaps TRBD2 as D (6 bases). Germline assignment: CDR1 SGDLS and CDR2 YYNGEE. The CDR3 contains 15 residues. The V end lost 0 bases, the J end lost 5 bases, and 12 bases lay between the germline ends. The DNA for the CDR3 is TGTGCCAGCAGCGTAGTTCCAGCGGGCAACAATGAGCAGTTCTTC. Translation gives CASSVVPAGNNEQFF.

V is TRBV11-2 and J is TRBJ1-6; 8 bases fit TRBD1. V shed 1 base, J shed 7 bases, and the junction held 6 bases outside the gene matches. Germline loops: CDR1 SGHAT, CDR2 FQNNGV. The CDR3 sequence is 16 residues long. CDR3 protein: CASSLVPTGGNSPLHF. CDR3 nucleotide sequence: TGTGCCAGCAGCTTAGTCCCAACAGGGGGAAATTCACCCCTCCACTTT. Together with reference TRBV11-2 and TRBJ1-6, the CDR3 gives the full variable domain: EAGVAQSPRYKIIEKRQSVAFWCNPISGHATLYWYQQILGQGPKLLIQFQNNGVVDDSQLPKDRFSAERLKGVDSTLKIQPAKLEDSAVYLCASSLVPTGGNSPLHFGNGTRLTVT.

The chain carries TRBV7-9 and TRBJ1-1, with unresolved D. Trimming took off 5 bases at V and 2 bases at J, with 12 bases between the two ends. There are 14 residues in the CDR3. Germline V gene lookup returns CDR1 SEHNR and CDR2 FQNEAQ (reference sequence). The CDR3 DNA sequence: TGTGCCAGCAGCCCCGAGCGGGATAACACTGAAGCTTTCTTT. It specifies CASSPERDNTEAFF.

This sequence joins TRBV5-1 and TRBJ1-1; 9 nucleotides agree with TRBD1. Looked up from germline, CDR1 is SGHRS and CDR2 is YFSETQ. The V segment lost 6 bases and the J segment 5 bases; nucleotides outside the gene matches: 5. This CDR3 contains 13 residues. Here the CDR3 reads CASNGQGRTEAFF. For the CDR3, the DNA is TGCGCCAGCAACGGACAGGGGAGGACTGAAGCTTTCTTT.

This chain connects TRBV5-1 to TRBJ1-5, with D possibly being TRBD1 (6 bases). V was shortened by 0 bases and J by 7 bases, with 11 bases between the two germline ends. The CDR3 sequence is 14 residues long. Germline-derived CDR1 and CDR2 are SGHRS and YFSETQ. The CDR3 protein is CASSLEQGRQPQHF. CDR3 bases: TGCGCCAGCAGCTTGGAACAGGGACGCCAGCCCCAGCATTTT. Supplemented by reference TRBV5-1 and TRBJ1-5, the full variable domain reads KAGVTQTPRYLIKTRGQQVTLSCSPISGHRSVSWYQQTPGQGLQFLFEYFSETQRNKGNFPGRFSGRQFSNSRSEMNVSTLELGDSALYLCASSLEQGRQPQHFGDGTRLSIL.

The chain is built from TRBV27 and TRBJ1-4, with D possibly being TRBD1 (5 bases). The germline gives CDR1 MNHEY, CDR2 SMNVEV (reference sequence). Trimming took off 6 bases at V and 7 bases at J, with 15 bases between the two ends. The CDR3 length is 14 residues. CDR3 region: CASRSLGGVEKLFF. In DNA form, the CDR3 reads TGTGCCAGCAGGTCTCTTGGAGGGGTTGAAAAACTGTTTTTT.

In DNA, the CDR3 is TGTGCCAGCAGCCGTAGCGGGGGGGCCCCAGATACGCAGTATTTT. Translating it yields CASSRSGGAPDTQYF. V gene TRBV4-2 combines with J gene TRBJ2-3; 11 nucleotides match TRBD2. Per the germline V gene, CDR1 is LGHNA and CDR2 is YNFKEQ. V trimming: 4 bases; J trimming: 4 bases; junction bases outside the gene matches: 4. The CDR3 has 15 residues.

This clone was seen only a few times. The V call is TRBV11-2, the J call TRBJ1-2, with D maybe TRBD1 (5 bases). V was shortened by 8 bases and J by 6 bases, with 16 bases between the two germline ends. From germline, CDR1 is SGHAT and CDR2 FQNNGV. The CDR3 has 13 amino acids. The CDR3 bases are TGTGCCAGCGACGGGACTCAAGGGGATGGCTACACCTTC. The encoded protein is CASDGTQGDGYTF. Drawing the rest from reference TRBV11-2 and TRBJ1-2, the complete variable domain is EAGVAQSPRYKIIEKRQSVAFWCNPISGHATLYWYQQILGQGPKLLIQFQNNGVVDDSQLPKDRFSAERLKGVDSTLKIQPAKLEDSAVYLCASDGTQGDGYTFGSGTRLTVV.

V gene TRBV6-1 combines with J gene TRBJ2-7, with D unresolved. Germline CDR1 and CDR2: MNHNS and SASEGT. With 6 bases removed from V and 6 bases from J, the gap between germline ends came to 12 bases. The CDR3 covers 12 residues. CDR3: CASRPTGLEQYF. DNA of the CDR3: TGTGCCAGCAGGCCGACTGGCCTCGAGCAGTACTTC.

The chain is built from TRBV7-8 and TRBJ2-2; TRBD1 matches at 10 bases. V gave up 7 bases and J gave up 5 bases; unmatched junction bases: 7. CDR1 and CDR2 (germline): SGHVS, FQNEAQ. The CDR3 sequence is 15 residues long. CDR3: CASKSGTGDTGELFF. CDR3 DNA sequence: TGTGCCAGCAAATCCGGGACAGGGGATACCGGGGAGCTGTTTTTT. The variable domain in full, with the rest retrieved from reference TRBV7-8 and TRBJ2-2, is GAGVSQSPRYKVAKRGQDVALRCDPISGHVSLFWYQQALGQGPEFLTYFQNEAQLDKSGLPSDRFFAERPEGSVSTLKIQRTQQEDSAVYLCASKSGTGDTGELFFGEGSRLTVL.

The gene calls are TRBV7-2 and TRBJ1-6, with no clear D. The V and J ends lost 3 bases and 7 bases respectively, with 4 bases between them. This CDR3 region has 12 residues. The germline V gene encodes CDR1 SGHTA and CDR2 FQGNSA. The CDR3 spells CASSLANSPLHF. Here the CDR3 DNA reads TGTGCCAGCAGCTTGGCAAATTCACCCCTCCACTTT.

This sequence joins TRBV19 and TRBJ2-7; maybe TRBD1 (6 bases). CDR1 LNHDA and CDR2 SQIVND come from the germline V gene (reference sequence). V was trimmed by 3 bases and J by 6 bases, leaving 15 bases between them. This CDR3 has 14 amino acids. Here the CDR3 DNA reads TGTGCCAGTAGTATCGGCCAGAACAGGGCCGAGCAGTACTTC. Translated: CASSIGQNRAEQYF.